Sequencing of this T cell receptor beta chain was carried out in a study of OX40 agonist ivuxolimab in advanced cancers. Overall study: A diagnosis of hepatocellular carcinoma, melanoma, renal cell or head and neck cancer was present in dose-escalation patients. Mean age approximately 55 years, range about 20 to 90; roughly 82% male. Previous treatment with anti-PD-1, anti-PD-L1 or anti-CTLA-4 therapy was allowed; less than 45% had received some.

Method: immunoSEQ multiplex PCR; TCRdb's copy keeps in-frame clones and lacks some. Of fewer than 85,000 clones in the sample, about 90% are singletons; the top ten hold 0.5% to 0.65%. CDR1 and CDR2 from the germline V gene are SNHLY and FYNNEI. This CDR3 contains 16 residues. V dropped 11 bases and J dropped 4 bases, with 24 bases sitting between them. The clonotype was recovered from an adult with an advanced solid tumor such as melanoma, head and neck, liver or kidney cancer. The sample in question was CD4+ or CD8+ T cells sorted from blood, obtained in a trial of the OX40 agonist ivuxolimab. This rearrangement joins TRBV2 to TRBJ1-5, with TRBD1 as a possible D gene (5 bases). The CDR3 DNA sequence: TGTGCCGGCGCTTCGATGACGGGGGACCGTAATCAGCCCCAGCATTTT. Its translation: CAGASMTGDRNQPQHF.